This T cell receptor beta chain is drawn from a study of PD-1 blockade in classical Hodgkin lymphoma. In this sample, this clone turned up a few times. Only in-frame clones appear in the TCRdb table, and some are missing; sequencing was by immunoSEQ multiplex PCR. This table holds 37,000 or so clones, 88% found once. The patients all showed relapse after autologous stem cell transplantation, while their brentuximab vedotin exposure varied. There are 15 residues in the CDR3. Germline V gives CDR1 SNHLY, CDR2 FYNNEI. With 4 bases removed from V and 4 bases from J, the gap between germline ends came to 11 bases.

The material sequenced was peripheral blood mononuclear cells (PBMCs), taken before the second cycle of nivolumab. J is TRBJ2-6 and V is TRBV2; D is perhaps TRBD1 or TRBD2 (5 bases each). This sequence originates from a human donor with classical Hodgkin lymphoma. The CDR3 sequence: CASSALGGGANVLTF. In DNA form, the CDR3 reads TGTGCCAGCAGTGCCCTTGGGGGAGGGGCCAACGTCCTGACTTTC.